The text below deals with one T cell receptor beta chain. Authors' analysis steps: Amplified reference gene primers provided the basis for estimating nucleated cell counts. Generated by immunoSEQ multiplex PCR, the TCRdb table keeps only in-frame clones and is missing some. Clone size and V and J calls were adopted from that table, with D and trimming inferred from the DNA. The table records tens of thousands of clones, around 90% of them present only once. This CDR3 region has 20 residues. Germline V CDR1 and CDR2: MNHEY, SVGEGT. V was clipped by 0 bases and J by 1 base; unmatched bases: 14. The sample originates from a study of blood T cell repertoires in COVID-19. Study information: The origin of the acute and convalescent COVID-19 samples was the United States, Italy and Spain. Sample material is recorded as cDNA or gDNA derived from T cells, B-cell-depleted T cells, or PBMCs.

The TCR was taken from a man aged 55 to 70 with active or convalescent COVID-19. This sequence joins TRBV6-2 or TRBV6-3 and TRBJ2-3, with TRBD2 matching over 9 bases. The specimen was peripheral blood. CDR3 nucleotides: TGTGCCAGCAGTTACTCCGCTAGCGGGACGATTTTGGCCGGCACAGATACGCAGTATTTT. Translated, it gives CASSYSASGTILAGTDTQYF.